This TCR beta chain was captured by sequencing in a study of T cells in localized non-small cell lung cancer (dated by TCRdb to the early 2020s). Concerning the study at large: Comparing tumors with uninvolved tumor-adjacent lungs, the study looked at the T cell repertoires of around 250 patients with early-stage NSCLC. Of the NSCLC patients, fewer than 150 were male and about a hundred were female, and the mean age was approximately 66 years. All 220 or so NSCLC patients in the cohort were treatment-naive and had localized lung tumors that were resected. General findings and caveats noted by the study authors: Higher T cell density in blood was associated with longer overall survival, whereas higher clonality in adjacent lung was associated with shorter survival. Multi-region tumor sequencing was not performed, so intratumor heterogeneity could not be excluded. Of the top 100 tumor clones, a median of approximately 60 were detected in paired uninvolved adjacent lung; under 35 were also among that lung's top 100. Because the study design was exploratory, TCR variables were selected using unadjusted p-values without false-discovery rate correction. Uninvolved tumor-adjacent lung showed the highest T cell clonality, higher than tumor, which suggests more focused antigenic responses in the uninvolved tumor-adjacent lung.

As for this clone: Its antigen is currently not known. No base quality information exists; no much larger clone differs at one position.

The CDR3 runs 12 amino acids, cysteine and phenylalanine included. The retained sequence is limited to the CDR3, 36 bases, with the frame set at the first base. The germline V gene encodes CDR1 MGHDK and CDR2 SYGVNS. V is clipped by 6 bases and J by 2 bases, and the sequence between their germline boundaries is 7 bases long. The immunoSEQ Assay was used to sequence TCR beta CDR3 regions from DNA. The paper's data handling went like this. T cell density was computed as TCR beta template counts normalized to usable DNA estimated by amplifying housekeeping genes. Richness was estimated with the preseqR package, extrapolating to 400,000 templates for PBMC samples and 120,000 templates for tissue samples. Clonality was defined as one minus Pielou's evenness. Differential abundance testing on productive amino-acid clonotypes, with a minimum total count of 5 and an alpha of 0.1, was used to identify tissue-enriched TCRs. The Jaccard Index and the Morisita Overlap Index were used to quantify repertoire overlap between compartments. GLIPH grouped TCR beta CDR3s together with public tetramer-defined viral CDR3s, and a viral motif had to include at least three viral sequences and show V-gene enrichment. TCRdb stores this immuneACCESS table with in-frame sequences only. Part of the clones is absent; in the studies checked, under half of the shortfall reflects unresolved V genes, and no reason is known for the rest. For V, J and clone size, that table is used; D and trimming come from the DNA. This sample has approximately 88,000 clones in its table, and approximately 91% of those were observed once. Clones ranked in the top ten supply roughly 4.3% of the sample.

At diagnosis, peripheral blood, uninvolved tumor-adjacent lung and tumor were collected and stored as a combination of fresh-frozen and FFPE material. For TCR repertoire profiling, blood samples were analyzed in the form of peripheral blood mononuclear cells. The rearranged chain carries TRBV25-1 and TRBJ1-1; no D gene can be assigned with confidence. This sequence was found in a woman aged 40-75 years with stage II squamous cell lung carcinoma. The sample in question was PBMCs, obtained before any cancer treatment. DNA sequence: TGTGCCAGCAGGGGCAGCAACACTGAAGCTTTCTTT. This gives the protein CASRGSNTEAFF.